This entry describes one TCR beta chain. Its antigen is unidentified. The CDR3 spans 14 residues. Germline CDR1 reads SGHRS; CDR2 reads YFSETQ. V shed 3 bases and J shed 5 bases, with 14 bases lying between them. The sample comes from a study of radiotherapy plus CTLA-4 blockade in lung cancer. About the study: There were objective responses in 18% of patients, and over 30% had disease control.

Study-wide results and limits: Subsequent to radiotherapy plus ipilimumab, tumor-derived TCR clones underwent expansion in blood.

The table came from immunoSEQ multiplex PCR; TCRdb's copy has only in-frame clones and leaves some out. The sample holds 11,000 to 15,000 clones, 72% seen once. Here the sequenced sample was peripheral blood, taken from a patient treated with radiotherapy plus ipilimumab. The receptor was isolated from a human donor with non-small cell lung cancer whose response to radiotherapy plus ipilimumab could not be evaluated. The chain joins TRBV5-1 to TRBJ1-2; possibly TRBD1 for D (5 bases). The CDR3: CASSSGVVVYGYTF. CDR3 bases: TGCGCCAGCAGCTCGGGGGTCGTTGTTTATGGCTACACCTTC.